Presented here are 13 T cell receptor beta chains from one specimen sequenced in a study of blood T cell repertoires in COVID-19. The assay was immunoSEQ multiplex PCR, and TCRdb's table has in-frame clones only and misses some. Counted here are 170,000 or so clones, roughly 87% occurring once; the ten biggest clones make up around 6.5%. The sample consisted of PBMCs or T cells enriched from blood (not recorded which). All receptors derive from a woman in her forties or fifties who had recovered from COVID-19.

Comment on this clone: One end of the junction is discordant with germline, which a read error may explain. This sequence joins TRBV27 and TRBJ1-1; tentatively, D is TRBD1 (6 bases). The length of the CDR3 is 15 residues. Germline lookup yields CDR1 MNHEY and CDR2 SMNVEV (reference sequence). CDR3 coding DNA: TGTGCCAGCGGCCGGGACAAATACAGTCCATCTGAAGTTTTCTTT. Its translation: CASGRDKYSPSEVFF.

The chain recombines TRBV5-4 with TRBJ2-3; the D is unclear. V lost 6 bases and J 2 bases, leaving 19 bases between the germline ends. Germline values: CDR1 SGHNT, CDR2 YYREEE (reference sequence). This CDR3 spans 16 amino acids. DNA for the CDR3: TGTGCCAGCACCCAAAAGACATATTCCAACACAGATACGCAGTATTTT. Its protein is CASTQKTYSNTDTQYF.

The genes are TRBV7-2 and TRBJ2-7; D may be TRBD1 (5 bases). Germline V lookup: CDR1 SGHTA, CDR2 FQGNSA. This CDR3 comprises 13 residues. The V end was cut by 1 base, the J end by 7 bases, with 11 bases between. Here the CDR3 reads CASSLEKGWEQYF. CDR3 in DNA: TGTGCCAGCAGCTTAGAGAAGGGGTGGGAGCAGTACTTC.

In this sample, this clone turned up once. The chain combines TRBV20-1 with TRBJ2-1; a possible D gene is TRBD2 (6 bases). Per germline, CDR1 DFQATT and CDR2 SNEGSKA (reference sequence). Trimming stripped 3 bases from V and 4 bases from J, with 22 bases between. The CDR3 runs to 17 residues. The CDR3 is CSASSPRAGGDYNEQFF. CDR3 nucleotide sequence: TGCAGTGCTAGTTCCCCGAGAGCCGGCGGGGATTACAATGAGCAGTTCTTC.

J is TRBJ2-2 and V is TRBV6-5, with TRBD2 identical over 10 bases. Germline V gene sequence: CDR1 MNHEY, CDR2 SVGAGI. The CDR3 runs 15 residues. V lost 2 bases, J lost 6 bases, and 3 bases stayed unmatched. The CDR3 sequence is CASSYSGRAPGELFF. CDR3 coding DNA: TGTGCCAGCAGTTACAGCGGGAGGGCCCCCGGGGAGCTGTTTTTT.

V is TRBV10-3 and J is TRBJ1-1, with D perhaps matching TRBD1 (5 bases). This CDR3 spans 14 amino acids. V gave up 4 bases and J gave up 2 bases, with 11 bases separating them. The germline V gene encodes CDR1 ENHRY and CDR2 SYGVKD. CDR3 in DNA: TGTGCCATCAGTGCTAATACAGGTAACACTGAAGCTTTCTTT. This translates into CAISANTGNTEAFF.

The gene calls are TRBV6-5 and TRBJ1-1; a weak D match, TRBD1 (5 bases). Germline V gene lookup returns CDR1 MNHEY and CDR2 SVGAGI. The CDR3 extends over 13 amino acids. V shed 5 bases and J shed 0 bases, with 7 bases lying between them. The CDR3 is CASSLQVNTEAFF. The CDR3 nucleotides are TGTGCCAGCAGTCTACAGGTGAACACTGAAGCTTTCTTT.

The chain has TRBV18 and TRBJ2-7; D gene uncertain. Germline V lookup: CDR1 KGHSH, CDR2 LQKENI. This CDR3 comprises 14 residues. V lost 4 bases and J lost 12, with 22 bases in between. The CDR3 DNA sequence: TGTGCCAGCTCACGAGGCCCGGAAACTTCTTTCGGGTACTTC. Translation: CASSRGPETSFGYF.

This chain joins TRBV27 and TRBJ1-6; 11 bases agree with TRBD1. Germline values: CDR1 MNHEY, CDR2 SMNVEV (reference sequence). With V trimmed by 4 bases and J by 2 bases, 4 bases remained unmatched. The CDR3 has 17 amino acids. CDR3 bases: TGTGCCAGCAGTTCCGGACAGGGGGCCGCCTATAATTCACCCCTCCACTTT. This encodes CASSSGQGAAYNSPLHF.

The V and J genes are TRBV4-3 and TRBJ1-3, with 9 nucleotides matching TRBD1. Per germline, CDR1 LGHNA and CDR2 YSLEER. The J segment lost 0 bases and the V segment lost 1 base, leaving 16 bases of the junction unmatched. The CDR3 covers 21 residues. The CDR3 DNA reads as TGCGCCAGCAGCCAAGGGGGACAGGGCGGCCTGTACGTAGGCTCTGGAAACACCATATATTTT. Translating it yields CASSQGGQGGLYVGSGNTIYF.

A few counts support this clone. The J gene is TRBJ1-5, the V gene TRBV24-1, with 8 bases lining up with TRBD1. The V and J ends lost 4 bases and 4 bases, in that order; junction bases with no gene match: 5. The CDR3 has 15 residues. Looked up from germline, CDR1 is KGHDR and CDR2 is SFDVKD. CDR3 sequence reads: CATSERTGTNQPQHF. In DNA, the CDR3 is TGTGCCACCAGTGAGCGGACAGGGACTAATCAGCCCCAGCATTTT.

V is TRBV6-5 and J is TRBJ2-5, with 9 bases matching TRBD2. The CDR3 length is 14 residues. Trimming cost V 8 bases and J 2 bases; bases outside gene matches: 6. The germline V gene has CDR1 MNHEY and CDR2 SVGAGI. CDR3 sequence: CASRELAGQETQYF. The DNA of the CDR3 is TGTGCCAGCCGCGAGCTAGCGGGACAAGAGACCCAGTACTTC.

This clone was seen just once. The genes are TRBV20-1 and TRBJ1-1; unclear D gene. V was shortened by 3 bases and J by 0 bases, with 14 bases between the two germline ends. This CDR3 contains 15 residues. Germline V lookup: CDR1 DFQATT, CDR2 SNEGSKA (reference sequence). CDR3 sequence reads: CSASDPLEMNTEAFF. The CDR3 coding sequence is TGCAGTGCTAGTGATCCGCTGGAGATGAACACTGAAGCTTTCTTT.